This is a list of T cell receptor beta chains from one sample in a study of brain T cells in children with intractable seizures. TCRdb keeps only in-frame clones here, not all; method: immunoSEQ multiplex PCR. The profile shows 78,000 or so clones, approximately 90% of them singletons. The sequenced sample was peripheral blood, obtained at surgery. These receptors came from a girl aged 2 to 10 with Rasmussen encephalitis and intractable seizures. CDR3s include the opening cysteine and the closing phenylalanine or tryptophan. Fields, in order: CDR3 length, V gene, CDR3 protein.

CDR3 length: 16
V gene: TRBV6-1
CDR3 protein: CASSDRTGLAKNIQYF

CDR3 length: 17
V gene: TRBV4-1
CDR3 protein: CASSQGAARAVMNEQFF

CDR3 length: 10
V gene: TRBV2
CDR3 protein: CASRQGWAFF

CDR3 length: 17
V gene: TRBV28
CDR3 protein: CASSKFVGTANTGELFF

CDR3 length: 14
V gene: TRBV9
CDR3 protein: CASSRGPLRTEAFF

CDR3 length: 12
V gene: TRBV5-4
CDR3 protein: CASQGQGRDYTF

CDR3 length: 16
V gene: TRBV28
CDR3 protein: CASSLRNLRPYNEQFF

CDR3 length: 16
V gene: TRBV11-2
CDR3 protein: CASSLDSGPFTGELFF

CDR3 length: 10
V gene: TRBV20-1
CDR3 protein: CSARAGGYTF

CDR3 length: 12
V gene: TRBV6-2/TRBV6-3
CDR3 protein: CASRPSTGPGGF

CDR3 length: 13
V gene: TRBV29-1
CDR3 protein: CSARRDGTYEQYF

CDR3 length: 12
V gene: TRBV30
CDR3 protein: CAWRGANTEAFF

CDR3 length: 17
V gene: TRBV5-5
CDR3 protein: CASTLPTWTVRDQPQHF